This T cell receptor beta chain was sequenced for a study of T-cell reconstitution after alpha-beta-depleted transplantation in children. Trimming pared 5 bases from V and 2 bases from J, leaving 20 bases between. The V gene's germline CDR1 is SGHAT and CDR2 FQNNGV. This CDR3 is built from 17 residues. The library targeted TCRbeta and was prepared with unique molecular identifiers. TCRdb re-called the PCR reads with MiXCR, one entry per CDR3 protein. This repertoire shows around 600,000 distinct CDR3 sequences, 15% to 20% found once; its top ten account for around 0.96%. The table lists this clonotype with a few counts.

The origin of this receptor is a human donor who donated a stem cell graft to a child with acute myeloid leukemia. The gene calls are TRBV11-2 and TRBJ2-3; D perhaps matches TRBD1 (6 bases). The sequencing here drew on PBMCs from the stem cell graft donor, taken from the stem cell graft. CDR3 loop: CASSRPGTGIITDTQYF. The DNA for the CDR3 is TGTGCCAGCAGCCGTCCCGGAACAGGGATAATCACAGATACGCAGTATTTT.